This TCR beta chain was captured in a study of Graves' ophthalmopathy and Graves' hyperthyroidism. This clonotype occurred many times. Its antigen is still unknown. The study, taken as a whole, reports: Detected in blood as well were most expanded thyroid clonotypes with frequency above 0.001.

The CDR3 extends over 14 amino acids. The ends lost 9 bases at V and 1 base at J; junction bases unmatched: 6. The germline V gene encodes CDR1 LNHDA and CDR2 SQIVND (reference sequence). RNA transcripts served as template for amplifying TCR beta CDR3 sequences. Following a first-round RT-PCR that used HTBI primers, a second-round multiplex PCR was carried out. MiXCR, applied by TCRdb to the multiplex PCR reads, yields one record per CDR3 protein. This sample has over 500,000 distinct CDR3 sequences; approximately 22% occur once, and the top ten carry roughly 7.4%. This clonotype was sampled from a woman younger than 35 with stable Graves' hyperthyroidism. Some clones in this sample may be carry-over from other donors' samples. Specimen: peripheral blood. The V gene is TRBV19, the J gene TRBJ1-5, with TRBD1 identical over 7 bases. The CDR3 bases are TGTGCCAGCCATCCAGGGGGGAGCAATCAGCCCCAGCATTTT. Its translation: CASHPGGSNQPQHF.